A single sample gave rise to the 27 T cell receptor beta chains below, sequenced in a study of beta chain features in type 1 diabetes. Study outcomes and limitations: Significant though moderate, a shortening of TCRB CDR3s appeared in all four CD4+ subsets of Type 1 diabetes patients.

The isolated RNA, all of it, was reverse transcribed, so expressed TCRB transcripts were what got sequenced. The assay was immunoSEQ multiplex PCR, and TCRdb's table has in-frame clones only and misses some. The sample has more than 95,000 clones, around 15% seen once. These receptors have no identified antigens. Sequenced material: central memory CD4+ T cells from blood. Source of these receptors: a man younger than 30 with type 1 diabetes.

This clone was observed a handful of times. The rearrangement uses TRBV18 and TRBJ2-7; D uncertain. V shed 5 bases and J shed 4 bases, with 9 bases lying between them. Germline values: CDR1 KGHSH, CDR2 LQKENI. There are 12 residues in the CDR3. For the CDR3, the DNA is TGTGCCAGCTCATCAACCAAGTACGAGCAGTACTTC. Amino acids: CASSSTKYEQYF. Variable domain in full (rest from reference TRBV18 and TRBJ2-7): NAGVMQNPRHLVRRRGQEARLRCSPMKGHSHVYWYRQLPEEGLKFMVYLQKENIIDESGMPKERFSAEFPKEGPSILRIQQVVRGDSAAYFCASSSTKYEQYFGPGTRLTVT.

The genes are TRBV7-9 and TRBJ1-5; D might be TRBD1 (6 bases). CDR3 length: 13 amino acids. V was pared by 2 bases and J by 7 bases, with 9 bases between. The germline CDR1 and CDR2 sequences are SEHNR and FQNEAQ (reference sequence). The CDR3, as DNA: TGTGCCAGCAGCTTACAGGGGAAACAGCCCCAGCATTTT. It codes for CASSLQGKQPQHF.

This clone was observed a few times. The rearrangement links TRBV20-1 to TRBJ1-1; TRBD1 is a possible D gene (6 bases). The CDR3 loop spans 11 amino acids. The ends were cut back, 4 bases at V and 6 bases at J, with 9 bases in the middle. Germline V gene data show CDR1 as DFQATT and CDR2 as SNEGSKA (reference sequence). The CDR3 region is CSAKGGAEAFF. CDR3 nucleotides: TGCAGTGCTAAAGGGGGGGCTGAAGCTTTCTTT.

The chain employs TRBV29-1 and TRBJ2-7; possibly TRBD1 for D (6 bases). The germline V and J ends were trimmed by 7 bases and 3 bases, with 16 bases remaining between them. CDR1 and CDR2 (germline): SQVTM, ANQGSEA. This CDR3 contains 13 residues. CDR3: CSGDTGKGYEQYF. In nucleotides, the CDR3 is TGCAGCGGCGATACAGGGAAAGGCTACGAGCAGTACTTC.

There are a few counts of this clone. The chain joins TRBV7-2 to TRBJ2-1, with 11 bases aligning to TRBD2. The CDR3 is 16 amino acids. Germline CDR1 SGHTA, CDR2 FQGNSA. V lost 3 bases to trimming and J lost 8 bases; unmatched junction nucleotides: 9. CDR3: CASSFWVAGGSDEQFF. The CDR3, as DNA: TGTGCCAGCAGCTTTTGGGTAGCGGGAGGGTCCGATGAGCAGTTCTTC. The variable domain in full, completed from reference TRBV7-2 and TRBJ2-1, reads GAGVSQSPSNKVTEKGKDVELRCDPISGHTALYWYRQSLGQGLEFLIYFQGNSAPDKSGLPSDRFSAERTGGSVSTLTIQRTQQEDSAVYLCASSFWVAGGSDEQFFGPGTRLTVL.

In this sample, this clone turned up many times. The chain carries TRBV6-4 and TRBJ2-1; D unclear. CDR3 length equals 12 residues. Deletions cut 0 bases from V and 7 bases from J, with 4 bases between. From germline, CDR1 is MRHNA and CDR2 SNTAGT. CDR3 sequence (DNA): TGTGCCAGCAGTGACTCGAGGAATGAGCAGTTCTTC. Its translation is CASSDSRNEQFF.

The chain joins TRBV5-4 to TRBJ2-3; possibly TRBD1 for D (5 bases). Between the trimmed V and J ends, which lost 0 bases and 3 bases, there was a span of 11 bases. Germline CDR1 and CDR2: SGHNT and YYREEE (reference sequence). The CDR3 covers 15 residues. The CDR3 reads CASSLVAGITDTQYF. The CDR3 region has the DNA TGTGCCAGCAGCTTGGTCGCAGGGATTACAGATACGCAGTATTTT. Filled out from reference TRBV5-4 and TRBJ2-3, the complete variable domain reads ETGVTQSPTHLIKTRGQQVTLRCSSQSGHNTVSWYQQALGQGPQFIFQYYREEENGRGNFPPRFSGLQFPNYSSELNVNALELDDSALYLCASSLVAGITDTQYFGPGTRLTVL.

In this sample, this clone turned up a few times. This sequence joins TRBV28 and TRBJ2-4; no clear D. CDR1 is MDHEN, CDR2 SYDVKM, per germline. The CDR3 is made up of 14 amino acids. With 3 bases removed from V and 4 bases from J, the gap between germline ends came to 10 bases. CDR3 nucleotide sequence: TGTGCCAGCAGTTTTCCCAGTCGGAAAAACATTCAGTACTTC. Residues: CASSFPSRKNIQYF.

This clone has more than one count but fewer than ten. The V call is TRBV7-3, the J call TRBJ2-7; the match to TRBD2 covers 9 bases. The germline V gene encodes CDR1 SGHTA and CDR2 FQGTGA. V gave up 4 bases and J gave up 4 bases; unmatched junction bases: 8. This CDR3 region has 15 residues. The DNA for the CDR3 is TGTGCCAGCAGCTATAATAGCGGGGGAAGTTACGAGCAGTACTTC. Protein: CASSYNSGGSYEQYF.

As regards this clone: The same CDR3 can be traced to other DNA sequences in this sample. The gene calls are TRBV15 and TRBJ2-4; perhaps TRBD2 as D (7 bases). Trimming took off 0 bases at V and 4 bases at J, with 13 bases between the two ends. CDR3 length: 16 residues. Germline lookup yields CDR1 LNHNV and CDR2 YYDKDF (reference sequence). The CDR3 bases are TGTGCCACCAGCAGAGATGGGGGGGCAGCTAAAAACATTCAGTACTTC. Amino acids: CATSRDGGAAKNIQYF.

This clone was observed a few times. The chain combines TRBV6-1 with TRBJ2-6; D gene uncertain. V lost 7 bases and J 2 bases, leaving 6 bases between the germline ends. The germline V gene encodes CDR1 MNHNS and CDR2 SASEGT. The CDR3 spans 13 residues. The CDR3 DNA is TGTGCCAGCAAAAGGGCTGGGGCCAACGTCCTGACTTTC. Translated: CASKRAGANVLTF.

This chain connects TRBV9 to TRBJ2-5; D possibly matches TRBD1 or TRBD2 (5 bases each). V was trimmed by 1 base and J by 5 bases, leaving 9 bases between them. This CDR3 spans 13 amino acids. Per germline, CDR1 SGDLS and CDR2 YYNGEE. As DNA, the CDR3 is TGTGCCAGCAGCGTACGAGGGGACGAGACCCAGTACTTC. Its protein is CASSVRGDETQYF.

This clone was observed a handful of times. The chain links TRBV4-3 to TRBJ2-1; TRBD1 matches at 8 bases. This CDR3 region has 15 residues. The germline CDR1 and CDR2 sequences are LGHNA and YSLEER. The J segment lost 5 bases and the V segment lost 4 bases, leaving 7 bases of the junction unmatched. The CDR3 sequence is CASSPLGTGHNEQFF. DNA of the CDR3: TGCGCCAGCAGCCCATTAGGGACAGGCCACAATGAGCAGTTCTTC.

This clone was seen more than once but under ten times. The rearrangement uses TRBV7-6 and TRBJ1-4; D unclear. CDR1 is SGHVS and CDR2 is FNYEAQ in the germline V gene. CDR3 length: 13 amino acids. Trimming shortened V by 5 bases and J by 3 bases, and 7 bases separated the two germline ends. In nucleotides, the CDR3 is TGTGCCAGCAGCAGCAAGGCTAATGAAAAACTGTTTTTT. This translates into CASSSKANEKLFF.

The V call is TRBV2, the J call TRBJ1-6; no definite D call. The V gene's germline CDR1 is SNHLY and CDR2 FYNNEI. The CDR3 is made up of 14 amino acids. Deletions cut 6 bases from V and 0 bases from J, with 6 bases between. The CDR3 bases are TGTGCCAGCAGCAGGTACTCCTATAATTCACCCCTCCACTTT. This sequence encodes CASSRYSYNSPLHF.

Here the CDR3 reads CASIDRLRETQYF. The CDR3 bases are TGTGCCAGTATAGACAGGCTAAGGGAGACCCAGTACTTC. The gene calls are TRBV28 and TRBJ2-5; D possibly corresponds to TRBD1 (6 bases). Germline V lookup: CDR1 MDHEN, CDR2 SYDVKM. The CDR3 runs to 13 residues. Trimming shortened V by 9 bases and J by 5 bases, and 16 bases separated the two germline ends.

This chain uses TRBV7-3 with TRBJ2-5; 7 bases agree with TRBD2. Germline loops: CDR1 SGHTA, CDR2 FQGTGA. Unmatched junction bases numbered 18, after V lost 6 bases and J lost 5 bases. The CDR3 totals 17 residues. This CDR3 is CASSPALILGGMETQYF. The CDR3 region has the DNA TGTGCCAGCAGTCCCGCCCTCATTCTGGGGGGGATGGAGACCCAGTACTTC.

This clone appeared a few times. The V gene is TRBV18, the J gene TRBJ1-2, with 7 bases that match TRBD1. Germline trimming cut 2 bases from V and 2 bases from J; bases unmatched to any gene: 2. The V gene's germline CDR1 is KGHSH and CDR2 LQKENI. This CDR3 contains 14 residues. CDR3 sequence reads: CASSPGTENYGYTF. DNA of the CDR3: TGTGCCAGCTCACCAGGGACAGAGAACTATGGCTACACCTTC.

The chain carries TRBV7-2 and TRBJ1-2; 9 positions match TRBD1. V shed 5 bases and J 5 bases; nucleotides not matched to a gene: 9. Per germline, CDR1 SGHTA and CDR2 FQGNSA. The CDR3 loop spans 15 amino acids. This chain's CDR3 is CASSQGTGTLYGYTF. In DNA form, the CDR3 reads TGTGCCAGCAGCCAAGGGACAGGGACCCTTTATGGCTACACCTTC.

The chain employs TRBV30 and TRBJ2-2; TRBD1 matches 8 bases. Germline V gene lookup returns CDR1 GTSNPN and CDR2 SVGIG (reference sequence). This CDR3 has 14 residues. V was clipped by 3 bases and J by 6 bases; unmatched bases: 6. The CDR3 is CAWRSPQGAGELFF. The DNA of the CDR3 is TGTGCCTGGAGATCACCACAGGGGGCCGGGGAGCTGTTTTTT.

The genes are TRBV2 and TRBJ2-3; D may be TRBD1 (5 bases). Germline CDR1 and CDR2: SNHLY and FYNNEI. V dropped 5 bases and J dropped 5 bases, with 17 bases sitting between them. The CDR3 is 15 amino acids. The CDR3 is CASSRELTALDTQYF. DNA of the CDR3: TGTGCCAGCAGTCGAGAACTGACAGCACTAGATACGCAGTATTTT.

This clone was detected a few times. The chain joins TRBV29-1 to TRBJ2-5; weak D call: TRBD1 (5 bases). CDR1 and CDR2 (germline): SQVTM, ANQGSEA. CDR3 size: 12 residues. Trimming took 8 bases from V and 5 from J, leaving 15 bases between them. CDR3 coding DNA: TGCAGCACCCATACAGGCAGCGAGACCCAGTACTTC. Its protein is CSTHTGSETQYF.

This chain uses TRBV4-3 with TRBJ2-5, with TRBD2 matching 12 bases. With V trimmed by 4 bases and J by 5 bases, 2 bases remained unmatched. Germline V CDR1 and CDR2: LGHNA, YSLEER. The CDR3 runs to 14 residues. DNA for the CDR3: TGCGCCAGCAGCCTGCTAGCGGGAGGGGAGACCCAGTACTTC. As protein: CASSLLAGGETQYF.

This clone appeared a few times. In DNA, the CDR3 is TGTGCCACCAGCAGCCCAGGGGGTTACACTGAAGCTTTCTTT. This translates into CATSSPGGYTEAFF. The chain recombines TRBV15 with TRBJ1-1, with TRBD1 matching 7 bases. Germline V CDR1 and CDR2: LNHNV, YYDKDF (reference sequence). V shed 3 bases and J 3 bases; nucleotides not matched to a gene: 4. This CDR3 is built from 14 residues.

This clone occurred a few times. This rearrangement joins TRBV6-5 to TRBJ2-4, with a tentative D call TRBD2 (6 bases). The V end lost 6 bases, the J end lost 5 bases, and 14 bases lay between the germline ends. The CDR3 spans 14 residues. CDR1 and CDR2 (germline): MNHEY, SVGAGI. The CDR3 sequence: CASSSTSFQNIQYF. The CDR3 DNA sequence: TGTGCCAGCAGCTCGACTAGTTTCCAAAACATTCAGTACTTC.

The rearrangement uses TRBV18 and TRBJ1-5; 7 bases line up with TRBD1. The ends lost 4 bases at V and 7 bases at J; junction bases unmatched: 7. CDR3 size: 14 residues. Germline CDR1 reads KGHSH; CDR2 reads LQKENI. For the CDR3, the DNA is TGTGCCAGCTCACTTCAGAGACAGGGCCAGCCCCAGCATTTT. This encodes CASSLQRQGQPQHF.

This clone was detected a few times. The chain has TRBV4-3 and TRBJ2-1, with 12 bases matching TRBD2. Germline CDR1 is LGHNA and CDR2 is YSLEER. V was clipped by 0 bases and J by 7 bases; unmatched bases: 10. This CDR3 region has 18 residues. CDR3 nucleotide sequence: TGCGCCAGCAGCCAAGAGCCTAGCGGGGGGGCCGTGCGGAATGAGCAGTTCTTC. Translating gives CASSQEPSGGAVRNEQFF.